Sequencing of this T cell receptor (beta chain) was carried out in a study of blood T cell repertoires in COVID-19. As for the study in general: Whether acute or convalescent, the COVID-19 samples came from the United States, Italy and Spain. Sample material is recorded as cDNA or gDNA derived from T cells, B-cell-depleted T cells, or PBMCs.

V was clipped by 5 bases and J by 4 bases, with 14 bases between them. From germline, CDR1 is MNHEY and CDR2 SMNVEV (reference sequence). The length of the CDR3 is 14 residues. TCRdb keeps only in-frame clones here, not all; method: immunoSEQ multiplex PCR. This table has about 40,000 clones, about four fifths appearing once. Sequenced material: peripheral blood. The V gene is TRBV27, the J gene TRBJ1-2, with D hard to call. This receptor was obtained from a human donor with acute or convalescent COVID-19. The donor label of this sample is uncertain. The CDR3 protein is CASSIPGSPYGYTF. CDR3 coding DNA: TGTGCCAGCAGTATCCCGGGGAGCCCCTATGGCTACACCTTC.